This entry lists 14 T cell receptor beta chains sequenced from one sample in a study of shared clonotypes between healthy human individuals. Some clones are missing from TCRdb's copy, which holds only in-frame ones; the method was immunoSEQ multiplex PCR. The sample holds 2 million to 2.5 million clones; about 90% are singletons and the top ten take around 0.38%. Material: naive CD4+ T cells from PBMCs. Subset of the sample: CD45RA+ positively selected. The receptor source for this set is a man between 18 and 35 years old in good health. Some clones in this sample may be carry-over from other donors' samples.

The J gene is TRBJ1-1, the V gene TRBV2, with D tentatively TRBD1 (5 bases). The length of the CDR3 is 12 residues. Trimming pared 10 bases from V and 5 bases from J, leaving 14 bases between. Germline V gene data show CDR1 as SNHLY and CDR2 as FYNNEI. This CDR3 reads CATSVRGTEAFF. The CDR3 DNA is TGTGCCACCTCAGTTCGGGGGACTGAAGCTTTCTTT.

The chain joins TRBV18 to TRBJ2-3; the match to TRBD1 covers 9 bases. V lost 5 bases and J lost 4; bases outside the gene matches: 13. Per the germline V gene, CDR1 is KGHSH and CDR2 is LQKENI. The CDR3 is 17 residues long. The CDR3 coding sequence is TGTGCCAGCTCAGCCGGACAGGGGCTAAGTGTGGCAGATACGCAGTATTTT. Its protein product is CASSAGQGLSVADTQYF. The entire variable domain, with the rest obtained from reference TRBV18 and TRBJ2-3, is as follows: NAGVMQNPRHLVRRRGQEARLRCSPMKGHSHVYWYRQLPEEGLKFMVYLQKENIIDESGMPKERFSAEFPKEGPSILRIQQVVRGDSAAYFCASSAGQGLSVADTQYFGPGTRLTVL.

The chain employs TRBV5-5 and TRBJ2-1, with 11 positions matching TRBD2. There are 16 residues in the CDR3. Germline CDR1 and CDR2: SGHKS and YYEKEE (reference sequence). The V and J ends lost 4 bases and 6 bases, in that order; junction bases with no gene match: 9. CDR3 residues: CASSLFVGTSGNEQFF. The CDR3 nucleotides read TGTGCCAGCAGCCTCTTCGTAGGGACTAGCGGCAATGAGCAGTTCTTC. The entire variable domain, with the rest obtained from reference TRBV5-5 and TRBJ2-1, is as follows: DAGVTQSPTHLIKTRGQQVTLRCSPISGHKSVSWYQQVLGQGPQFIFQYYEKEERGRGNFPDRFSARQFPNYSSELNVNALLLGDSALYLCASSLFVGTSGNEQFFGPGTRLTVL.

The rearrangement joins TRBV28 to TRBJ1-4; D not resolved. V was pared by 7 bases and J by 6 bases, with 15 bases between. CDR3 size: 14 residues. Germline loops: CDR1 MDHEN, CDR2 SYDVKM. The CDR3 reads CASTLSTFHEKLFF. CDR3 nucleotides: TGTGCCAGCACACTATCGACATTTCATGAAAAACTGTTTTTT.

The chain has TRBV5-4 and TRBJ2-5, with D tentatively TRBD2 (5 bases). Per the germline V gene, CDR1 is SGHNT and CDR2 is YYREEE (reference sequence). The ends were cut back, 7 bases at V and 5 bases at J, with 18 bases in the middle. The CDR3 spans 14 residues. As DNA, the CDR3 is TGTGCCAGCCTCCAAGCGGAAAGGGCGGAGACCCAGTACTTC. Encoded protein: CASLQAERAETQYF.

The chain carries TRBV30 and TRBJ2-3; 8 nucleotides line up with TRBD2. J lost 3 bases, V lost 3 bases, and 2 bases had no gene match. CDR1 and CDR2 (germline): GTSNPN, SVGIG (reference sequence). CDR3 size: 13 residues. CDR3 residues: CAWRVAGTDTQYF. CDR3 in DNA: TGTGCCTGGAGGGTAGCGGGAACAGATACGCAGTATTTT.

The chain employs TRBV5-1 and TRBJ2-1, with 10 bases that match TRBD2. From germline, CDR1 is SGHRS and CDR2 YFSETQ. The CDR3 spans 16 residues. Losses at the gene ends were 3 bases for V and 7 bases for J; bases not matched to a gene: 10. The CDR3 spells CASSSEAGGPPNEQFF. In DNA form, the CDR3 reads TGCGCCAGCAGCTCAGAAGCGGGAGGGCCTCCGAATGAGCAGTTCTTC.

The gene calls are TRBV6-6 and TRBJ1-2, with 8 bases lining up with TRBD1. The V and J ends lost 2 bases and 4 bases, in that order; junction bases with no gene match: 0. Germline lookup yields CDR1 MNHNY and CDR2 SVGAGI (reference sequence). This CDR3 region has 13 residues. The CDR3, as DNA: TGTGCCAGCAGTTACGACAGGGGCTATGGCTACACCTTC. Its protein product is CASSYDRGYGYTF.

CDR3 in DNA: TGTGCCAGCAGTCAACGGACAGGGGGGACCTATGGCTACACCTTC. The encoded protein is CASSQRTGGTYGYTF. The rearrangement links TRBV27 to TRBJ1-2; TRBD1 aligns across 10 bases. The CDR3 runs to 15 residues. The germline V gene encodes CDR1 MNHEY and CDR2 SMNVEV (reference sequence). The junction had 7 bases not matched to a gene; V was cut back by 5 bases and J by 4 bases.

The chain recombines TRBV7-3 with TRBJ2-6; D call uncertain. Trimming removed 1 base at V and 2 bases at J, with 6 bases between. This CDR3 is built from 15 residues. The germline CDR1 and CDR2 sequences are SGHTA and FQGTGA. This chain's CDR3 is CASSLISPGANVLTF. CDR3 nucleotide sequence: TGTGCCAGCAGCTTAATTAGCCCTGGGGCCAACGTCCTGACTTTC.

This chain uses TRBV28 with TRBJ2-1; 9 bases agree with TRBD1. The CDR3 extends over 15 amino acids. From germline, CDR1 is MDHEN and CDR2 SYDVKM. V lost 2 bases, J lost 7 bases, and 6 bases stayed unmatched. The CDR3 reads CASSLGGQGMNEQFF. CDR3 bases: TGTGCCAGCAGTTTAGGAGGACAGGGGATGAATGAGCAGTTCTTC.

V gene TRBV5-6 combines with J gene TRBJ2-7, with D possibly TRBD1 on 5 matching bases. The germline V gene has CDR1 SGHDT and CDR2 YYEEEE. The CDR3 extends over 14 amino acids. V lost 0 bases to trimming and J lost 2 bases, with 9 bases between them. This chain's CDR3 is CASSLAAGTYEQYF. DNA of the CDR3: TGTGCCAGCAGCTTGGCCGCAGGGACCTACGAGCAGTACTTC.

The chain links TRBV28 to TRBJ2-3; D is perhaps TRBD2 (7 bases). Germline V gives CDR1 MDHEN, CDR2 SYDVKM. The CDR3 extends over 14 amino acids. V was trimmed by 11 bases and J by 2 bases, leaving 17 bases between them. In nucleotides, the CDR3 is TGTGCCTCCAGGGGAGGGGGGATCACAGATACGCAGTATTTT. Translating it yields CASRGGGITDTQYF.

The CDR3 reads CASRADRNSYEQYF. The CDR3 coding sequence is TGTGCCAGCAGGGCGGACAGGAACTCCTACGAGCAGTACTTC. This chain connects TRBV6-4 to TRBJ2-7; 7 bases are a match to TRBD1. J was trimmed by 0 bases and V by 6 bases; bases with no gene match: 5. Germline V gene data show CDR1 as MRHNA and CDR2 as SNTAGT. The CDR3 extends over 14 amino acids.